This T cell receptor (beta chain) was profiled in a study of blood T cell repertoires in COVID-19. In the original workflow: From reference gene primer amplification, estimates of nucleated cell counts were derived. Libraries were prepared by immunoSEQ multiplex PCR; TCRdb keeps only in-frame clonotypes and omits some of them. V, J and clone size derive from that table, while D and trimming were established from the DNA sequence. This table has fewer than 350,000 clones, about 87% appearing once. The V segment lost 6 bases and the J segment 7 bases; nucleotides outside the gene matches: 8. Per the germline V gene, CDR1 is MNHEY and CDR2 is SMNVEV (reference sequence). The CDR3 is 15 amino acids.

The source of this sequence is a woman aged 25 to 45 with COVID-19, enrolled during active disease. Source material: peripheral blood. The chain joins TRBV27 to TRBJ1-4; 10 bases are a match to TRBD1. The CDR3 DNA reads TGTGCCAGCAGCCTCGGACAGGGGGAGGGTGAAAAACTGTTTTTT. Translated: CASSLGQGEGEKLFF.